The rows below give T cell receptor beta chains drawn from one sample of a study of graft-versus-host responses after intestinal transplantation. Clones were read by immunoSEQ multiplex PCR, and TCRdb kept only the in-frame ones, dropping some. The profile shows 35,000 to 45,000 clones, over 90% of them singletons. Their antigen targets remain unknown. This material consisted of unstimulated CD8+ T cells sorted from spleen or lymph node cells, taken before transplant. These receptor sequences come from a human donor who was the organ donor for an intestinal transplant. Each CDR3 is given with its conserved first and last residue. The D gene is left open where the match is weak. The size field is filled for only some rows; it gives once, few, many or a size class.

TRBJ1-2 . . TRBV27 13 TGTGCCAGCAGAGGAAGGGACTACTATGGCTACACCTTC CASRGRDYYGYTF
TRBJ2-1 . . TRBV28 13 TGTGCCAGCAGTTTATCAGTCTACAATGAGCAGTTCTTC CASSLSVYNEQFF
TRBJ2-7 once . TRBV11-2 14 TGTGCCAGCAGCCCTTGGAAGGGTTCCTACGAGCAGTACTTC CASSPWKGSYEQYF
TRBJ2-1 . TRBD1 TRBV10-2 13 TGCGCCACCAAGACAGGGTGGTACAATGAGCAGTTCTTC CATKTGWYNEQFF
TRBJ2-1 . . TRBV29-1 12 TGCAGCGTTGAGGTTTGGGTGGATGAGCAGTTCTTC CSVEVWVDEQFF
TRBJ1-2 . . TRBV30 16 TGTGCCTGGAGTGTAGGGCGGAGGGGGGTCAACTATGGCTACACCTTC CAWSVGRRGVNYGYTF
TRBJ1-1 . . TRBV2 16 TGTGCCAGCAGTGTTGACAGTGGAGGGGGGAACACTGAAGCTTTCTTT CASSVDSGGGNTEAFF
TRBJ1-5 . . TRBV28 15 TGTGCCAGCAGGGTTGAGGGTGGGCTCAATCAGCCCCAGCATTTT CASRVEGGLNQPQHF
TRBJ2-2 . . TRBV28 16 TGTGCCAGCACCACTTTCGTGACGGCGAACACCGGGGAGCTGTTTTTT CASTTFVTANTGELFF
TRBJ1-2 . TRBD1 TRBV28 16 TGTGCCAGCAGTTTAATAGGGACAGCTCTCCCCTATGGCTACACCTTC CASSLIGTALPYGYTF
TRBJ1-1 once . TRBV19 13 TGTGCCAGTAGTATATCGGGGAACACTGAAGCTTTCTTT CASSISGNTEAFF
TRBJ1-5 once . TRBV2 17 TGTGCCAGCAGCGATACCAGGACAGACCCGAGCAATCAGCCCCAGCATTTT CASSDTRTDPSNQPQHF
TRBJ1-5 . TRBD1 TRBV28 16 TGTGCCAGCAGTCTGGACAGGGGGATTAGCAATCAGCCCCAGCATTTT CASSLDRGISNQPQHF
TRBJ2-7 . TRBD2 TRBV27 15 TGTGCCAGCAGTCCTAGCGGGGGGACCTCCTACGAGCAGTACTTC CASSPSGGTSYEQYF
TRBJ2-2 . . TRBV5-8 13 TGTGCCAGCAGCTTGCAGCTCACCGGGGAGCTGTTTTTT CASSLQLTGELFF
TRBJ1-3 . TRBD1 TRBV4-3 17 TGCGCCAGCAGCCAAGATTACCAGGGGGATTTTGGAAACACCATATATTTT CASSQDYQGDFGNTIYF
TRBJ2-1 . . TRBV19 13 TGTGCCAGTAGTATTATTCCCTGGAGTGAGCAGTTCTTC CASSIIPWSEQFF
TRBJ2-1 . TRBD1 TRBV6-5 15 TGTGCCAGCAGTTCCCGGGACAGATCCTACAATGAGCAGTTCTTC CASSSRDRSYNEQFF
TRBJ2-7 . TRBD1 TRBV30 14 TGTGCCTGGAGTGTGGGACAGGGGGCCTACGAGCAGTACTTC CAWSVGQGAYEQYF
TRBJ1-1 once . TRBV28 16 TGTGCCAGCAGCTTTCGGGGATCGGGAACTAACACTGGAGCTTTCTTT CASSFRGSGTNTGAFF
TRBJ1-2 once . TRBV5-1 14 TGCGCCAGCAGCTTGTACGGGATTAACTATGGCTACACCTTC CASSLYGINYGYTF
TRBJ2-3 . TRBD2 TRBV19 15 TGTGCCTCCTCCGGCGGACTAGCTTATGCAGATACGCAGTATTTT CASSGGLAYADTQYF
TRBJ1-2 . . TRBV7-9 16 TGTGCCAGCAGCTTAGAACAGGGCCTACAGGAGGGGGGCTACACCTTC CASSLEQGLQEGGYTF
TRBJ2-3 . . TRBV7-6 14 TGTGCCAGCAGCTTAGCCCCGGGCGCAGATACGCAGTATTTT CASSLAPGADTQYF
TRBJ2-1 . . TRBV19 12 TGTGCCAGTAGCTTAGGGGATAATGAGCAGTTCTTC CASSLGDNEQFF
TRBJ2-7 . TRBD1 TRBV4-3 15 TGCGCCAGCAGCCAAGGTTCGGACAGGGTGGAGGAGCAGTACTTC CASSQGSDRVEEQYF
TRBJ2-1 . TRBD2 TRBV10-2 15 TGCGCCAGCAGGCTCGGCAGCGGGGGGGCCAATGAGCAGTTCTTC CASRLGSGGANEQFF
TRBJ2-1 . TRBD2 TRBV5-1 17 TGCGCCAGCAGCTTGGGGACTAGCGGTTTCTCCTACAATGAGCAGTTCTTC CASSLGTSGFSYNEQFF
TRBJ2-7 . . TRBV5-1 13 TGCGCCAGCAGCTTGGACAGATCCTACGAGCAGTACTTC CASSLDRSYEQYF
TRBJ2-1 . . TRBV19 18 TGTGCCAGTAGTCCCCTTTGGGGCGGGTCGAGCTCCTACAATGAGCAGTTCTTC CASSPLWGGSSSYNEQFF
TRBJ1-1 . . TRBV19 12 TGTGCCAATAGTATTTCTGACAGGAAGGCTTTCTTT CANSISDRKAFF
TRBJ2-7 . TRBD1 TRBV6-1 14 TGTGCCAGCAGTGAAGTCGCAGGGGGCTACGAGCAGTACTTC CASSEVAGGYEQYF
TRBJ1-5 . . TRBV4-1 14 TGCGCCAGCAGTGACCGGACGGGCAATCAGCCCCAGCATTTT CASSDRTGNQPQHF
TRBJ1-2 . . TRBV19 12 TGTGCCAGTAGTATAGACCAGGTCCGGGTAGTCTTC CASSIDQVRVVF
TRBJ1-1 . . TRBV30 11 TGTGCCTGGATCAGAGGGGCTGAAGCTTTCTTT CAWIRGAEAFF
TRBJ1-2 . . TRBV30 15 TGTGCCTGGGGGGATTATTTATCAGTTCCTCGTGGCTACACCTTC CAWGDYLSVPRGYTF
TRBJ2-1 . . TRBV6-5 14 TGTGCCAGCAGTTACTTCGCGGAGGGAAATGAGCAGTTCTTC CASSYFAEGNEQFF
TRBJ1-2 . TRBD1 TRBV15 13 TGTGCCACCAGCAGACAGGGGGCCTATGGCTACACCTTC CATSRQGAYGYTF
TRBJ2-1 . TRBD2 TRBV2 15 TGTGCCAGCAGTCCTCTAGCGGGGGGCTACAATGAGCAGTTCTTC CASSPLAGGYNEQFF
TRBJ1-2 . . TRBV6-5 13 TGTGCCAGCAGTTACGGAGGGAACTATGGCTACACCTTC CASSYGGNYGYTF
TRBJ1-5 . . TRBV4-1 15 TGCGCCAGCAGCCAAGATAGACTCCTCTATCAGCCCCAGCATTTT CASSQDRLLYQPQHF
TRBJ2-3 . TRBD1 TRBV4-1 16 TGCGCCAGCAGCCCAGGACAGGGGTCAAGCACAGATACGCAGTATTTT CASSPGQGSSTDTQYF
TRBJ2-1 . TRBD2 TRBV2 16 TGTGCCAGCAGTGAAGGGGACGGGGGGATCTACAATGAGCAGTTCTTC CASSEGDGGIYNEQFF
TRBJ2-5 . . TRBV9 13 TGTGCCAGCAGCGCCGACGGCGGGGAGACCCAGTACTTC CASSADGGETQYF